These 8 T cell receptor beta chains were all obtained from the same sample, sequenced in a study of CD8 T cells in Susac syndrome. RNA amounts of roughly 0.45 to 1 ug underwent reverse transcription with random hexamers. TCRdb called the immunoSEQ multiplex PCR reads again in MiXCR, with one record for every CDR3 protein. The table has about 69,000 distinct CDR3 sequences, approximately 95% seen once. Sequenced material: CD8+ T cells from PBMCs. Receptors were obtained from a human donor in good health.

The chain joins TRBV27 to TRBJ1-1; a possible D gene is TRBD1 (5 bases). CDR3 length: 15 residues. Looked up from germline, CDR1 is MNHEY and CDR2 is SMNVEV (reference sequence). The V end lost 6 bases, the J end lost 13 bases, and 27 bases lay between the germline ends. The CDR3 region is CASSPTVRSTLGGFF. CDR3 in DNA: TGTGCCAGCAGCCCGACAGTCCGGTCAACCTTGGGAGGTTTCTTT.

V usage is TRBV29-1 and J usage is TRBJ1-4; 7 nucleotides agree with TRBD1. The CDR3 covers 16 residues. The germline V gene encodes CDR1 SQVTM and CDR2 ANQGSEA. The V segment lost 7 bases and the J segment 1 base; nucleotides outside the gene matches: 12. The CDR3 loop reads CSAKGDRAQTNEKLFF. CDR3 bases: TGCAGCGCCAAAGGAGACAGGGCCCAAACTAATGAAAAACTGTTTTTT. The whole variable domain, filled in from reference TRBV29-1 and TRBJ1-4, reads SAVISQKPSRDICQRGTSLTIQCQVDSQVTMMFWYRQQPGQSLTLIATANQGSEATYESGFVIDKFPISRPNLTFSTLTVSNMSPEDSSIYLCSAKGDRAQTNEKLFFGSGTQLSVL.

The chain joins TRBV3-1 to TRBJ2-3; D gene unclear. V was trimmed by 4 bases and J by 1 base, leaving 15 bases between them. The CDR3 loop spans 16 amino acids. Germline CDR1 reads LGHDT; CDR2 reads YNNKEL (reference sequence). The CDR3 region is CASSPSYLRGTDTQYF. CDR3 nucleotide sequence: TGTGCCAGCAGCCCAAGCTACCTTAGGGGCACAGATACGCAGTATTTT.

CDR3 sequence reads: CASNSGTTSNQPQHF. The CDR3 region has the DNA TGTGCCAGCAATTCCGGGACCACAAGCAATCAGCCCCAGCATTTT. The J gene is TRBJ1-5, the V gene TRBV28; possible D gene TRBD1, 5 bases. Trimming removed 7 bases at V and 1 base at J, with 14 bases between. Per germline, CDR1 MDHEN and CDR2 SYDVKM. The CDR3 loop spans 15 amino acids.

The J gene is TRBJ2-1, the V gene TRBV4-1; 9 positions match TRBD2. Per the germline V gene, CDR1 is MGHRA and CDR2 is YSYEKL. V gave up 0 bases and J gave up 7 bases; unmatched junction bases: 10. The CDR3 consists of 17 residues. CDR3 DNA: TGCGCCAGCAGCCAAGATCGAAGTAGCGGGGGTAGGAATGAGCAGTTCTTC. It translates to CASSQDRSSGGRNEQFF.

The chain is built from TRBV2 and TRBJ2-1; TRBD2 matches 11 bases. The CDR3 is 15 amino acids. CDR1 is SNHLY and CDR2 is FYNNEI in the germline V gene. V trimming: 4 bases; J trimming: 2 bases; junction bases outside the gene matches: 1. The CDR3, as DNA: TGTGCCAGCAGTGTTAGCGGGGGGGCCTACAATGAGCAGTTCTTC. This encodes CASSVSGGAYNEQFF.

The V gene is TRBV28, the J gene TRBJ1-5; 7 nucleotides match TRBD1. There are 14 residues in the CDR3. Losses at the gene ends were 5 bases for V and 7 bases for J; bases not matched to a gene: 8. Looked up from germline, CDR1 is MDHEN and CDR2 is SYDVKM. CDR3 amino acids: CASSRQGVRQPQHF. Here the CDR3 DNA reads TGTGCCAGCAGTCGACAGGGAGTCAGGCAGCCCCAGCATTTT.

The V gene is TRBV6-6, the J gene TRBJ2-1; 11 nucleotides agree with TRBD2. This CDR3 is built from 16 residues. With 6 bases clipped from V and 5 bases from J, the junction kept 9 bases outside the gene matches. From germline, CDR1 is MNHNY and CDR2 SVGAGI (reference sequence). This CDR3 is CASSHRTSGLHNEQFF. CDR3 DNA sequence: TGTGCCAGCAGCCACCGGACTAGCGGGCTTCACAATGAGCAGTTCTTC.